This is a list of T cell receptor beta chains from one sample in a study of T cells in localized non-small cell lung cancer. Clones were read by immunoSEQ multiplex PCR, and TCRdb kept only the in-frame ones, dropping some. Here the sample spans approximately 47,000 clones, more than 85% being singletons. The input for sequencing was PBMCs, taken before any cancer treatment. These receptors originate from a man aged 40 to 70 with stage II lung adenocarcinoma. Both conserved end residues are part of each CDR3. A D gene is named only where the DNA matches it firmly. Clone size is shown for a subset of rows, as once, few, many or a class of expanded clone.

J,size,V,D,DNA,CDR3
TRBJ2-6,NA,TRBV5-1,NA,TGCGCCAGCAGCTTACACAGGTTATCTGGGGCCAACGTCCTGACTTTC,CASSLHRLSGANVLTF
TRBJ1-2,NA,TRBV6-1,NA,TGTGCCAGCACCTCGAGTGGGAGCGGCTACACCTTC,CASTSSGSGYTF
TRBJ2-3,NA,TRBV5-6,TRBD1,TGTGCCAGCAGCGATTCAAGACAGGGAACAGATACGCAGTATTTT,CASSDSRQGTDTQYF
TRBJ1-5,NA,TRBV28,TRBD1,TGTGCCAGCAGCAGGCTTCGTGCCGGGACAGTGAGGGGCAATCAGCCCCAGCATTTT,CASSRLRAGTVRGNQPQHF
TRBJ1-5,NA,TRBV19,NA,TGTGCCAGTAGTATTTCCGTGTCCCGCCCGCCCCAGCATTTT,CASSISVSRPPQHF
TRBJ1-2,NA,TRBV2,NA,TGTGCCAGCAGCCTGAGCAGTGGGGGTAACTATGGCTACACCTTC,CASSLSSGGNYGYTF
TRBJ1-5,NA,TRBV19,NA,TGTGCCAGTAGTATAGTGCGGGGCCGGGGTCAGCCCCAGCATTTT,CASSIVRGRGQPQHF
TRBJ1-6,NA,TRBV30,TRBD1,TGTGCCTGGAGTCCTCGACAGGGCACCTATAATTCACCCCTCCACTTT,CAWSPRQGTYNSPLHF
TRBJ1-6,NA,TRBV5-1,NA,TGCGCCAGCAGCTTAGCTGGGGTCAGTTCACCCCTCCACTTT,CASSLAGVSSPLHF
TRBJ1-3,NA,TRBV30,TRBD1,TGTGCCTGGGACAGGGGATCGAGAGGAAACACCATATATTTT,CAWDRGSRGNTIYF
TRBJ2-1,NA,TRBV14,NA,TGTGCCAGCAGCTCCGACATAATCAATGAGCAGTTCTTC,CASSSDIINEQFF
TRBJ1-2,NA,TRBV28,NA,TGCCGGGCGGGGGGAGTTTATGGCTACACCTTC,CRAGGVYGYTF
TRBJ2-7,NA,TRBV29-1,TRBD1,TGCAGCGTTCATACTGGACAGGCCTACGAGCAGTACTTC,CSVHTGQAYEQYF
TRBJ1-1,NA,TRBV6-5,NA,TGTGCCAGCAGTTACACCCGGGGGGCTGAAGCTTTCTTT,CASSYTRGAEAFF
TRBJ1-2,NA,TRBV5-1,NA,TGCGCCAGCAGCTTGCACCAGGGTATCGATGGCTACACCTTC,CASSLHQGIDGYTF
TRBJ1-4,NA,TRBV5-8,NA,TGTGCCAGCAGCTTGTCGGGAGAGTCAACTAATGAAAAACTGTTTTTT,CASSLSGESTNEKLFF
TRBJ1-2,few,TRBV6-1,NA,TGTGCCAGCAGGGAGGTAAGGGGCGGATATGGCTACACCTTC,CASREVRGGYGYTF
TRBJ2-1,NA,TRBV7-8,NA,TGTGCCAGCAGCTTTCAAGGTGGGCAGTTCTTC,CASSFQGGQFF
TRBJ1-2,NA,TRBV5-6,NA,TGTGCCAGCAGCACCCCCCTCGGACAACTTAACTATGGCTACACCTTC,CASSTPLGQLNYGYTF
TRBJ2-5,NA,TRBV15,NA,TGTGCCACCAGCAGCGAAGGGTTGCGGGAGACCCAGTACTTC,CATSSEGLRETQYF
TRBJ2-2,NA,TRBV4-1,NA,TGCGCCAGCAGCCAGACAGGCCTCAACACCGGGGAGCTGTTTTTT,CASSQTGLNTGELFF
TRBJ2-1,few,TRBV10-1,TRBD2,TGCGCCAGCAGCCCCCGGCGAGCGGGGGCCCCCCACAATGAGCAGTTCTTC,CASSPRRAGAPHNEQFF
TRBJ1-3,NA,TRBV7-9,NA,TGTGCCAGCAGCTTGGTGACAGTTCATTTT,CASSLVTVHF
TRBJ1-2,NA,TRBV30,TRBD1,TGTGCCTGGAGTATCTCCACCCGGACGGATCCAGGGGGTAATTGGAACTATGGCTACACCTTC,CAWSISTRTDPGGNWNYGYTF
TRBJ1-2,NA,TRBV4-1,NA,TGCGCCAGCAGCCAAGATTTGAATGCGCTTAACTATGGCTACACCTTC,CASSQDLNALNYGYTF
TRBJ2-7,NA,TRBV7-6,NA,TGTGCCAGCAGCTTAGAGGCGGGGGCTTCCTACGAGCAGTACTTC,CASSLEAGASYEQYF
TRBJ1-5,NA,TRBV23-1,NA,TGCGCCAGCAGTCAATCGGCGGAAGGGGGAACTCAGCCCCAGCATTTT,CASSQSAEGGTQPQHF
TRBJ2-1,NA,TRBV19,TRBD2,TGTGCCAGTAGTATAGATCGCGGGGGGGCCAATGAGCAGTTCTTC,CASSIDRGGANEQFF
TRBJ2-2,NA,TRBV30,NA,TGTGCCTGGAGTCAACTATCGGCCGGGGAGCTGTTTTTT,CAWSQLSAGELFF
TRBJ2-1,NA,TRBV6-1,NA,TGTGCCAGCAGTGATGGTTTCTCCTACAATGAGCAGTTCTTC,CASSDGFSYNEQFF
TRBJ2-7,NA,TRBV5-4,NA,TGTGCCAGCAGCCCCCCTAGGCAAGGAGGTTCCTACGAGCAGTACTTC,CASSPPRQGGSYEQYF
TRBJ1-1,NA,TRBV11-3,NA,TGTGCCAGCAGCTTTTCAAAGAACACTGAAGCTTTCTTT,CASSFSKNTEAFF
TRBJ2-2,NA,TRBV5-1,NA,TGCGCCAGCAGCTTAATCCAGGGGTCGGCCACCGGGGAGCTGTTTTTT,CASSLIQGSATGELFF
TRBJ2-7,NA,TRBV4-1,TRBD2,TGCGCCAGCAGCCAAGATGGGCTAGCGGAATACGAGCAGTACTTC,CASSQDGLAEYEQYF
TRBJ1-2,NA,TRBV7-8,NA,TGTGCCAGCAGCTTAGGGAGGGGAGGGACCCTTTATGGCTACACCTTC,CASSLGRGGTLYGYTF
TRBJ2-5,NA,TRBV7-3,NA,TGTGCCAGCAGCTTAAACGGGCGGGCAGGTGACGGAGAGACCCAGTACTTC,CASSLNGRAGDGETQYF
TRBJ2-5,NA,TRBV10-1,NA,TGCGCCAGCAGTGAGACGGGGCGAGAGACCCAGTACTTC,CASSETGRETQYF
TRBJ1-1,NA,TRBV6-5,NA,TGTGTCACGGGGCGGGGGGGCACTGAAGCTTTCTTT,CVTGRGGTEAFF
TRBJ2-3,NA,TRBV5-4,TRBD2,TGTGCCAGCAGCATGGGGGGGGCAGATACGCAGTATTTT,CASSMGGADTQYF
TRBJ2-3,NA,TRBV30,TRBD2,TGTGCCTGGAGTGTAACTAGCGGGGCTAGCACAGATACGCAGTATTTT,CAWSVTSGASTDTQYF
TRBJ1-3,once,TRBV7-8,NA,TGTGCCAGCAGCTCCCTGGTGGGAGGAAACACCATATATTTT,CASSSLVGGNTIYF
TRBJ1-2,NA,TRBV30,NA,TGTGCCTGGAGTGGGAGCAGGGGTTACTATGGCTACACCTTC,CAWSGSRGYYGYTF
TRBJ2-3,once,TRBV2,TRBD1,TGTGCCAGCAGAGCAGGGGGCGGGGGCACAGATACGCAGTATTTT,CASRAGGGGTDTQYF
TRBJ1-4,NA,TRBV2,TRBD1,TGTGCCAGCACTGGGACCACAGGGGATGAAAAACTGTTTTTT,CASTGTTGDEKLFF
TRBJ1-1,NA,TRBV19,TRBD1,TGTGCCAGTAGTATCCGGGACAGGGGATCGAACACTGAAGCTTTCTTT,CASSIRDRGSNTEAFF
TRBJ1-6,NA,TRBV11-2,TRBD1,TGTGCCAGCAGCTCCGGACAGGGTGGAAGTTCACCCCTCCACTTT,CASSSGQGGSSPLHF